Listed here are 21 T cell receptor beta chains from one sample, sequenced in a study of cytotoxic CD8 clonotypes in ibrutinib-treated CLL. Repertoires were generated with immunoSEQ multiplex PCR, while TCRdb's copy carries only in-frame clones and drops some. The profile covers about 68,000 clones, with approximately 71% appearing a single time and approximately 6.2% taken by the ten largest. This specimen consisted of PBMCs, obtained after 12 months of ibrutinib treatment. These receptors were obtained from a human donor with chronic lymphocytic leukemia.

In regard to this clone: A far larger clone is only one base removed, so a read error is likely. This chain uses TRBV5-5 with TRBJ2-1; D is perhaps TRBD2 (7 bases). The germline V gene has CDR1 SGHKS and CDR2 YYEKEE (reference sequence). V dropped 4 bases and J dropped 3 bases, with 17 bases sitting between them. This CDR3 has 16 residues. The CDR3 DNA sequence: TGTGCCAGCAGCCAAGACCCGGGGGGCCTCTACAATGAGCAGTTCTTC. Encoded protein: CASSQDPGGLYNEQFF.

The chain couples TRBV4-2 to TRBJ2-7, with D possibly called TRBD1 or TRBD2 (5 bases each). Germline CDR1 and CDR2: LGHNA and YNFKEQ. CDR3 length: 15 amino acids. The V gene lost 4 bases and the J gene lost 0 bases, with 13 bases spanning the gap. DNA of the CDR3: TGTGCCAGCAGCCGTTCGGGGCAGCACTCCTACGAGCAGTACTTC. Amino acids: CASSRSGQHSYEQYF.

J is TRBJ1-1 and V is TRBV6-7; D perhaps matches TRBD1 (5 bases). TRBV6-7 falls under the ORF class, with uncertain function. V gave up 5 bases and J gave up 5 bases, with 18 bases separating them. The CDR3 loop spans 15 amino acids. CDR3 in amino acids: CASSRSETETTEAFF. In nucleotides, the CDR3 is TGTGCCAGCAGTCGCTCCGAGACAGAGACAACTGAAGCTTTCTTT.

This clone has more than one count but fewer than ten. The CDR3 region is CASSIGNRELFF. The CDR3 region has the DNA TGTGCCAGTAGTATCGGCAATCGGGAGCTGTTTTTT. The chain links TRBV19 to TRBJ2-2; D gene ambiguous. This CDR3 is built from 12 residues. Germline CDR1 is LNHDA and CDR2 is SQIVND (reference sequence). V was trimmed by 3 bases and J by 9 bases, leaving 8 bases between them.

The chain couples TRBV30 to TRBJ1-1, with 8 bases identical to TRBD1. The CDR3 is 14 amino acids. The V and J ends lost 3 bases and 1 base, in that order; junction bases with no gene match: 4. CDR1 is GTSNPN, CDR2 SVGIG, per germline (reference sequence). DNA of the CDR3: TGTGCCTGGAGCGGGGACAGGAGGAACACTGAAGCTTTCTTT. It is translated as CAWSGDRRNTEAFF.

This chain joins TRBV4-3 and TRBJ2-3; TRBD2 matches at 8 bases. Unmatched junction bases numbered 16, after V lost 8 bases and J lost 0 bases. The CDR3 sequence is 18 residues long. The germline CDR1 and CDR2 sequences are LGHNA and YSLEER. CDR3 amino acids: CASSGAGGSSTSTDTQYF. Here the CDR3 DNA reads TGCGCCAGCTCAGGGGCGGGGGGATCCTCCACTAGCACAGATACGCAGTATTTT.

This clone was seen only once. The V gene is TRBV13, the J gene TRBJ1-3; TRBD1 is a possible D gene (6 bases). Germline loops: CDR1 PRHDT, CDR2 FYEKMQ (reference sequence). V dropped 5 bases and J dropped 4 bases, with 12 bases sitting between them. The CDR3 has 14 residues. The chain's CDR3 is CASSLTGRGNTIYF. In DNA, the CDR3 is TGTGCCAGCAGCCTTACAGGGCGCGGAAACACCATATATTTT. Full variable domain (rest looked up from reference TRBV13 and TRBJ1-3): AAGVIQSPRHLIKEKRETATLKCYPIPRHDTVYWYQQGPGQDPQFLISFYEKMQSDKGSIPDRFSAQQFSDYHSELNMSSLELGDSALYFCASSLTGRGNTIYFGEGSWLTVV.

This chain uses TRBV7-9 with TRBJ1-1; unclear D gene. CDR1 and CDR2 from the germline V gene are SEHNR and FQNEAQ (reference sequence). V was shortened by 8 bases and J by 3 bases, with 16 bases between the two germline ends. The CDR3 is made up of 14 amino acids. Here the CDR3 reads CASGSGERDTEAFF. The CDR3, as DNA: TGTGCCAGCGGCTCCGGTGAGCGGGACACTGAAGCTTTCTTT.

The V gene is TRBV7-9, the J gene TRBJ2-1, with a tentative D call TRBD1 (5 bases). Germline CDR1 SEHNR, CDR2 FQNEAQ (reference sequence). Trimming took 5 bases from V and 4 from J, leaving 24 bases between them. The CDR3 is 18 residues long. The CDR3 reads CASSRLLQGRSTYNEQFF. CDR3 nucleotides: TGTGCCAGCAGCCGCTTACTTCAGGGCAGAAGTACATACAATGAGCAGTTCTTC. Filled out from reference TRBV7-9 and TRBJ2-1, the complete variable domain reads DTGVSQNPRHKITKRGQNVTFRCDPISEHNRLYWYRQTLGQGPEFLTYFQNEAQLEKSRLLSDRFSAERPKGSFSTLEIQRTEQGDSAMYLCASSRLLQGRSTYNEQFFGPGTRLTVL.

The chain employs TRBV5-5 and TRBJ2-1; D is undetermined. Per the germline V gene, CDR1 is SGHKS and CDR2 is YYEKEE (reference sequence). The ends were cut back, 4 bases at V and 7 bases at J, with 15 bases in the middle. This CDR3 is 14 amino acids long. The CDR3 sequence: CASSPGSRLNEQFF. In nucleotides, the CDR3 is TGTGCCAGCAGCCCTGGGTCACGACTGAATGAGCAGTTCTTC.

The rearrangement joins TRBV7-9 to TRBJ2-3; the match to TRBD1 covers 7 bases. Per germline, CDR1 SEHNR and CDR2 FQNEAQ (reference sequence). Trimming cost V 5 bases and J 2 bases; bases outside gene matches: 7. The CDR3 has 15 residues. This chain's CDR3 is CASSGPGQYTDTQYF. The CDR3, as DNA: TGTGCCAGCAGCGGTCCGGGACAGTACACAGATACGCAGTATTTT. Complete variable domain (other parts from reference TRBV7-9 and TRBJ2-3): DTGVSQNPRHKITKRGQNVTFRCDPISEHNRLYWYRQTLGQGPEFLTYFQNEAQLEKSRLLSDRFSAERPKGSFSTLEIQRTEQGDSAMYLCASSGPGQYTDTQYFGPGTRLTVL.

DNA of the CDR3: TGTGCCAGCACGGCAAATTCACGGGCTTTCTTT. This sequence encodes CASTANSRAFF. The chain combines TRBV28 with TRBJ1-1; no definite D call. The V gene's germline CDR1 is MDHEN and CDR2 SYDVKM. CDR3 length: 11 residues. Trimming took 7 bases from V and 11 from J, leaving 14 bases between them.

The chain combines TRBV28 with TRBJ1-2; 7 bases are a match to TRBD1. CDR3 length: 15 amino acids. Trimming removed 4 bases from V and 4 bases from J; junction bases left unmatched: 9. Germline loops: CDR1 MDHEN, CDR2 SYDVKM. CDR3 residues: CASSSPRQGFYGYTF. DNA for the CDR3: TGTGCCAGCAGTTCCCCTCGACAGGGATTCTATGGCTACACCTTC.

The chain uses TRBV7-2 and TRBJ1-1, with unresolved D. Trimming shortened V by 1 base and J by 4 bases, and 4 bases separated the two germline ends. The CDR3 has 12 residues. Germline V lookup: CDR1 SGHTA, CDR2 FQGNSA. CDR3 DNA: TGTGCCAGCAGCTTAGGGACCACTGAAGCTTTCTTT. Residues: CASSLGTTEAFF.

The chain joins TRBV10-3 to TRBJ2-2; D gene uncertain. Germline CDR1 is ENHRY and CDR2 is SYGVKD. The CDR3 has 13 residues. Trimming removed 3 bases at V and 1 base at J, with 3 bases between. CDR3 sequence (DNA): TGTGCCATCAGTGAAGGGAACACCGGGGAGCTGTTTTTT. Protein product: CAISEGNTGELFF.

The chain is built from TRBV5-1 and TRBJ1-1, with D unresolved. The CDR3 is 11 residues long. V was clipped by 9 bases and J by 1 base, with 7 bases between them. Germline V gene lookup returns CDR1 SGHRS and CDR2 YFSETQ. The CDR3 nucleotides are TGCGCCAAAGAGAGGAACACTGAAGCTTTCTTT. It is translated as CAKERNTEAFF. The variable domain in full, completed from reference TRBV5-1 and TRBJ1-1, reads KAGVTQTPRYLIKTRGQQVTLSCSPISGHRSVSWYQQTPGQGLQFLFEYFSETQRNKGNFPGRFSGRQFSNSRSEMNVSTLELGDSALYLCAKERNTEAFFGQGTRLTVV.

CDR3: CASSLARYRNYGYTF. DNA for the CDR3: TGTGCCAGCAGCTTGGCCCGATACCGAAACTATGGCTACACCTTC. This chain uses TRBV5-4 with TRBJ1-2; D gene ambiguous. This CDR3 is 15 amino acids long. Germline V CDR1 and CDR2: SGHNT, YYREEE (reference sequence). Trimming took 0 bases from V and 2 from J, leaving 11 bases between them.

The chain recombines TRBV7-9 with TRBJ2-7; D is undetermined. The ends were cut back, 5 bases at V and 1 base at J, with 15 bases in the middle. The CDR3 runs 15 residues. The germline CDR1 and CDR2 sequences are SEHNR and FQNEAQ (reference sequence). CDR3: CASSARDGRSYEQYF. CDR3 bases: TGTGCCAGCAGCGCTAGGGATGGACGATCCTACGAGCAGTACTTC.

The count of this clone is one. The chain recombines TRBV11-2 with TRBJ1-2; 9 bases fit TRBD1. The CDR3 length is 16 residues. Germline CDR1 is SGHAT and CDR2 is FQNNGV. V shed 4 bases and J 3 bases; nucleotides not matched to a gene: 9. The CDR3 loop reads CASSSPSGQGDYGYTF. In nucleotides, the CDR3 is TGTGCCAGCAGCTCCCCCTCGGGACAGGGTGACTATGGCTACACCTTC.

The V gene is TRBV23-1, the J gene TRBJ2-6; D gene uncertain. TRBV23-1 is identified as an open reading frame with a role that is uncertain. This CDR3 is 18 amino acids long. Trimming left V 2 bases short and J 3 bases short, with 17 bases between. The CDR3 reads CASSQTGSRPGGANVLTF. CDR3 coding DNA: TGCGCCAGCAGTCAAACGGGTTCCAGACCGGGTGGGGCCAACGTCCTGACTTTC.

This clone occurred a few times. V gene TRBV7-9 combines with J gene TRBJ1-1; the D is unclear. The CDR3 spans 13 residues. Trimming removed 4 bases at V and 5 bases at J, with 11 bases between. Germline V gives CDR1 SEHNR, CDR2 FQNEAQ (reference sequence). CDR3 protein: CASSSVVGTEAFF. DNA of the CDR3: TGTGCCAGCAGCTCAGTAGTGGGGACTGAAGCTTTCTTT.